These 2 T cell receptor beta chains originate from one sample sequenced in a study of T cells and Merkel cell carcinoma outcomes. Only in-frame clones appear in the TCRdb table, and some are missing; sequencing was by immunoSEQ multiplex PCR. The data hold over 15,000 clones, with roughly 79% observed a single time. The sample consisted of tumor tissue from Merkel cell carcinoma. These receptors came from a human donor with Merkel cell carcinoma.

The chain combines TRBV6-6 with TRBJ2-2; the match to TRBD1 covers 8 bases. The CDR3 covers 15 residues. In germline, CDR1 is MNHNY, CDR2 SVGAGI (reference sequence). The junction had 7 bases not matched to a gene; V was cut back by 5 bases and J by 5 bases. In nucleotides, the CDR3 is TGTGCCAGCAGTCCCGGACAGGGTAGGACCGGGGAGCTGTTTTTT. As protein: CASSPGQGRTGELFF.

The CDR3 nucleotides are TGTGCCAGCAGTTCGTGGGGGGGGAAGACAGGCAGCACAGATACGCAGTATTTT. Its protein is CASSSWGGKTGSTDTQYF. This chain joins TRBV28 and TRBJ2-3, with a possible D match to TRBD2 (7 bases). Germline V CDR1 and CDR2: MDHEN, SYDVKM. This CDR3 has 18 amino acids. Trimming cost V 4 bases and J 0 bases, with 20 bases left between them.